The next 14 T cell receptor beta chains were all read from a single sample in a study of CD8 T cells in ankylosing spondylitis. Study results and limitations: Characteristic of ankylosing spondylitis blood, it appeared, was a TCR beta motif comprising several highly homologous variants.

These receptors' antigens are unknown. Each CDR3 protein gets one entry after TCRdb re-called the 5' RACE reads with MiXCR. The sample comprises 350,000 or so distinct CDR3 sequences, roughly 8% of which are singletons, and roughly 15% rests with the top ten. The sample consisted of blood, either unsorted or a sorted T cell fraction (not recorded which). The receptors shown here come from a male donor with ankylosing spondylitis.

This chain connects TRBV29-1 to TRBJ2-2, with a tentative D call TRBD1 (6 bases). V was cut by 3 bases and J by 1 base, with 9 bases left in between. Germline CDR1 SQVTM, CDR2 ANQGSEA. The length of the CDR3 is 14 residues. DNA for the CDR3: TGCAGCGTTGACACAGGGAGGAACACCGGGGAGCTGTTTTTT. Amino acid sequence: CSVDTGRNTGELFF.

A few counts support this clonotype. The gene calls are TRBV20-1 and TRBJ2-7; no reliable D call. Trimming left V 2 bases short and J 6 bases short, with 11 bases between. The germline CDR1 and CDR2 sequences are DFQATT and SNEGSKA (reference sequence). The CDR3 is 12 amino acids. The CDR3 nucleotides are TGCAGTGCTAGATCGAGACTTTCCGAGCAGTACTTC. Protein: CSARSRLSEQYF.

V is TRBV7-9 and J is TRBJ1-3; no clear D gene. Looked up from germline, CDR1 is SEHNR and CDR2 is FQNEAQ (reference sequence). Trimming cost V 5 bases and J 3 bases, with 8 bases left between them. The CDR3 is made up of 13 amino acids. CDR3 sequence reads: CASSGAHGNTIYF. The CDR3 coding sequence is TGTGCCAGCAGCGGAGCCCATGGAAACACCATATATTTT.

This clonotype was recorded at least ten times. V and J are TRBV10-3 and TRBJ2-7; 8 bases are a match to TRBD1. This CDR3 has 14 amino acids. The germline V gene encodes CDR1 ENHRY and CDR2 SYGVKD. Trimming took 7 bases from V and 6 from J; bases not matched to a gene: 11. The CDR3, as DNA: TGTGCCATCAACGGACAGGGAGAGGATAGCGAGCAGTACTTC. It translates to CAINGQGEDSEQYF.

The rearrangement joins TRBV11-2 to TRBJ1-3; no firm D call. The CDR3 has 15 residues. V was cut by 4 bases and J by 0 bases, with 10 bases left in between. Germline CDR1 reads SGHAT; CDR2 reads FQNNGV. CDR3 protein: CASSSGLISGNTIYF. The CDR3 DNA sequence: TGTGCCAGCAGCTCCGGACTGATCTCTGGAAACACCATATATTTT.

A few counts support this clonotype. The V gene is TRBV4-1, the J gene TRBJ2-1, with unresolved D. This CDR3 comprises 14 residues. Germline V lookup: CDR1 MGHRA, CDR2 YSYEKL. V lost 1 base to trimming and J lost 3 bases, with 7 bases between them. CDR3 bases: TGCGCCAGCAGCCAAGTCGCGGTCTACAATGAGCAGTTCTTC. It translates to CASSQVAVYNEQFF.

This clonotype has just a few counts. V is TRBV24-1 and J is TRBJ2-7, with D possibly matching TRBD2 (5 bases). CDR1 and CDR2 (germline): KGHDR, SFDVKD. V gave up 2 bases and J gave up 5 bases, with 15 bases separating them. CDR3 size: 15 residues. The CDR3 coding sequence is TGTGCCACCAGTGATTCGTCCGGGGTAGAGCACGAGCAGTACTTC. It specifies CATSDSSGVEHEQYF.

The CDR3 sequence: CSAREGTGKRWNTEAFF. For the CDR3, the DNA is TGCAGTGCTAGAGAGGGGACAGGGAAAAGATGGAACACTGAAGCTTTCTTT. This sequence joins TRBV20-1 and TRBJ1-1; TRBD1 agrees at 9 bases. This CDR3 has 17 amino acids. Germline CDR1 and CDR2: DFQATT and SNEGSKA (reference sequence). Trimming removed 0 bases from V and 1 base from J; junction bases left unmatched: 9.

The chain links TRBV20-1 to TRBJ1-1; no clear D gene. The V gene lost 2 bases and the J gene lost 0 bases, with 13 bases spanning the gap. CDR1 is DFQATT, CDR2 SNEGSKA, per germline (reference sequence). The CDR3 runs 15 residues. Written as DNA, the CDR3 is TGCAGTGCTAGAAGTTCGGCAGCCATGAACACTGAAGCTTTCTTT. Amino acid sequence: CSARSSAAMNTEAFF.

The chain has TRBV28 and TRBJ2-7; 11 bases fit TRBD2. The CDR3 covers 15 residues. Trimming removed 5 bases from V and 6 bases from J; junction bases left unmatched: 9. Germline V lookup: CDR1 MDHEN, CDR2 SYDVKM. In DNA, the CDR3 is TGTGCCAGCAGTCCCATAGCGGGAGGGCCTCGCGAGCAGTACTTC. Its translation: CASSPIAGGPREQYF.

This chain joins TRBV7-8 and TRBJ2-1; D remains ambiguous. The CDR3 loop spans 13 amino acids. The ends were cut back, 5 bases at V and 8 bases at J, with 13 bases in the middle. Looked up from germline, CDR1 is SGHVS and CDR2 is FQNEAQ. The CDR3 spells CASSRNTWDEQFF. CDR3 in DNA: TGTGCCAGCAGCCGAAACACCTGGGATGAGCAGTTCTTC.

This clonotype was seen many times. V is TRBV29-1 and J is TRBJ2-2; D gene uncertain. The V gene lost 4 bases and the J gene lost 6 bases, with 6 bases spanning the gap. The germline gives CDR1 SQVTM, CDR2 ANQGSEA. This CDR3 is 11 amino acids long. The CDR3: CSVVISGELFF. Written as DNA, the CDR3 is TGCAGCGTTGTGATTTCCGGGGAGCTGTTTTTT.

Ten or more counts support this clonotype. V usage is TRBV25-1 and J usage is TRBJ2-3; D possibly corresponds to TRBD2 (5 bases). The V end lost 5 bases, the J end lost 0 bases, and 9 bases lay between the germline ends. Germline CDR1 is MGHDK and CDR2 is SYGVNS. The CDR3 runs 14 residues. The CDR3 region is CASSRAGSTDTQYF. The CDR3 DNA reads as TGTGCCAGCAGTCGGGCGGGTAGCACAGATACGCAGTATTTT.

The chain employs TRBV28 and TRBJ1-5; maybe TRBD1 (6 bases). This CDR3 has 12 amino acids. Germline V CDR1 and CDR2: MDHEN, SYDVKM. The V and J ends lost 10 bases and 6 bases respectively, with 13 bases between them. DNA of the CDR3: TGTGCCACCGGGGGGCAACGTCAGCCCCAGCATTTT. It yields the protein CATGGQRQPQHF.